One and the same sample provided the 26 T cell receptor beta chains below, sequenced in a study of cytomegalovirus exposure and HLA in healthy donors. PCR amplification relied on 60 Vbeta primers (plus 13 Jbeta primers). Data came from immunoSEQ multiplex PCR; TCRdb stores just in-frame clones and leaves some out. The sample yields some 150,000 clones, over 70% seen once. Specimen: PBMCs. Receptors originate from a man aged 25-45 years in good health and CMV-seronegative.

The chain employs TRBV12-5 and TRBJ2-2; 7 nucleotides align to TRBD2. CDR1 and CDR2 (germline): LGHNT, FRNRAP. The V gene end was trimmed by 0 bases and the J gene end by 3 bases; junction bases not matched to a gene: 4. CDR3 length equals 16 residues. This CDR3 is CASGLVRLADTGELFF. The CDR3 DNA follows: TGTGCTAGTGGTTTGGTACGGCTAGCGGACACCGGGGAGCTGTTTTTT.

The chain uses TRBV28 and TRBJ2-7, with 8 bases lining up with TRBD1. With V trimmed by 6 bases and J by 3 bases, 7 bases remained unmatched. The CDR3 has 14 amino acids. The germline gives CDR1 MDHEN, CDR2 SYDVKM. DNA for the CDR3: TGTGCCAGCAGCTATACAGGGGGAAACTACGAGCAGTACTTC. Its protein is CASSYTGGNYEQYF.

The V call is TRBV7-9, the J call TRBJ1-1; D ambiguous. V gave up 5 bases and J gave up 0 bases, with 13 bases separating them. This CDR3 contains 15 residues. CDR1 and CDR2 (germline): SEHNR, FQNEAQ (reference sequence). The CDR3 sequence: CASSPTTLLNTEAFF. CDR3 sequence (DNA): TGTGCCAGCAGCCCGACGACTTTACTGAACACTGAAGCTTTCTTT.

This sequence joins TRBV5-1 and TRBJ2-1; TRBD2 matches 10 bases. With 2 bases clipped from V and 8 bases from J, the junction kept 13 bases outside the gene matches. The CDR3 covers 17 residues. Germline CDR1 is SGHRS and CDR2 is YFSETQ. CDR3 nucleotide sequence: TGCGCCAGCAGCTTAGTGGGGGGCAGCGGGAGGGTTGATGAGCAGTTCTTC. This sequence encodes CASSLVGGSGRVDEQFF.

J is TRBJ1-4 and V is TRBV27; 9 bases line up with TRBD1. The CDR3 length is 15 residues. Germline V CDR1 and CDR2: MNHEY, SMNVEV (reference sequence). The J segment lost 6 bases and the V segment lost 5 bases, leaving 7 bases of the junction unmatched. The CDR3 reads CASSAPGQGDEKLFF. In nucleotides, the CDR3 is TGTGCCAGCAGTGCACCGGGACAGGGCGATGAAAAACTGTTTTTT.

V gene TRBV2 combines with J gene TRBJ1-4, with 10 bases identical to TRBD1. The germline V gene encodes CDR1 SNHLY and CDR2 FYNNEI. The CDR3 contains 13 residues. V shed 8 bases, J shed 7 bases, and the junction held 4 bases outside the gene matches. The CDR3 spells CASGTGASEKLFF. Written as DNA, the CDR3 is TGTGCCAGCGGGACAGGGGCTAGTGAAAAACTGTTTTTT.

The V and J genes are TRBV2 and TRBJ2-5; tentatively, D is TRBD1 (7 bases). Between the trimmed V and J ends, which lost 8 bases and 1 base, there was a span of 20 bases. Germline CDR1 reads SNHLY; CDR2 reads FYNNEI. This CDR3 is built from 16 residues. CDR3 bases: TGTGCCAGCGCGGAGGGGGAAGGGGGCGGCCAAGAGACCCAGTACTTC. It translates to CASAEGEGGGQETQYF.

The J gene is TRBJ1-1, the V gene TRBV28; 9 bases are a match to TRBD1. The CDR3 sequence is 15 residues long. Trimming took 2 bases from V and 6 from J; bases not matched to a gene: 7. Germline V gene data show CDR1 as MDHEN and CDR2 as SYDVKM. The CDR3 DNA reads TGTGCCAGCAGTTTAGGGGGACAGGGAGTCTCTGAAGCTTTCTTT. This codes for CASSLGGQGVSEAFF.

This clone was counted a single time. The chain recombines TRBV2 with TRBJ2-3; TRBD2 aligns across 13 bases. The CDR3 loop spans 15 amino acids. Germline V gene lookup returns CDR1 SNHLY and CDR2 FYNNEI. The V and J ends lost 6 bases and 6 bases, in that order; junction bases with no gene match: 6. CDR3 nucleotide sequence: TGTGCCAGCAGGCCGACTAGCGGGGGGCGGGATACGCAGTATTTT. Translated: CASRPTSGGRDTQYF. Based on the CDR3 plus reference TRBV2 and TRBJ2-3, the full variable domain is EPEVTQTPSHQVTQMGQEVILRCVPISNHLYFYWYRQILGQKVEFLVSFYNNEISEKSEIFDDQFSVERPDGSNFTLKIRSTKLEDSAMYFCASRPTSGGRDTQYFGPGTRLTVL.

V gene TRBV7-8 combines with J gene TRBJ2-5; 7 bases are a match to TRBD1. Germline V gene lookup returns CDR1 SGHVS and CDR2 FQNEAQ. Trimming took 5 bases from V and 2 from J; bases not matched to a gene: 11. The CDR3 contains 16 residues. CDR3: CASSPRQGSPQETQYF. The CDR3 coding sequence is TGTGCCAGCAGCCCTAGACAGGGTTCTCCGCAAGAGACCCAGTACTTC.

The chain joins TRBV27 to TRBJ2-7, with 9 nucleotides matching TRBD2. J lost 2 bases, V lost 3 bases, and 5 bases had no gene match. The CDR3 runs 15 residues. Germline V gene sequence: CDR1 MNHEY, CDR2 SMNVEV (reference sequence). Here the CDR3 reads CASSFSSGRPYEQYF. The CDR3, as DNA: TGTGCCAGCAGTTTCTCCAGCGGGAGGCCCTACGAGCAGTACTTC.

The chain links TRBV28 to TRBJ2-7, with a tentative D call TRBD1 (6 bases). Trimming pared 3 bases from V and 3 bases from J, leaving 12 bases between. This CDR3 has 14 residues. The germline V gene has CDR1 MDHEN and CDR2 SYDVKM. CDR3 region: CASSLRGISYEQYF. CDR3 bases: TGTGCCAGCAGTTTGAGGGGGATCAGCTACGAGCAGTACTTC.

The chain recombines TRBV28 with TRBJ1-5; maybe TRBD1 (6 bases). V lost 3 bases and J lost 3, with 12 bases in between. This CDR3 is built from 15 residues. Germline loops: CDR1 MDHEN, CDR2 SYDVKM. The CDR3 protein is CASSLGDTLNQPQHF. CDR3 nucleotides: TGTGCCAGCAGTTTGGGGGACACCCTCAATCAGCCCCAGCATTTT.

The chain has TRBV5-1 and TRBJ2-5; the match to TRBD2 covers 14 bases. The CDR3 contains 15 residues. The J segment lost 5 bases and the V segment lost 2 bases, leaving 2 bases of the junction unmatched. From germline, CDR1 is SGHRS and CDR2 YFSETQ. The CDR3 nucleotides are TGCGCCAGCAGCTTAGGGACTAGCGGGAGTGAGACCCAGTACTTC. Protein: CASSLGTSGSETQYF.

The CDR3 bases are TGCGCCAGCAGCCTGAAGCCCGGGACTAGGGTTGGGAACACTGAAGCTTTCTTT. Its translation is CASSLKPGTRVGNTEAFF. The V and J genes are TRBV5-1 and TRBJ1-1; D is possibly TRBD1 (5 bases). V lost 4 bases, J lost 1 base, and 23 bases lay in between. Germline lookup yields CDR1 SGHRS and CDR2 YFSETQ. The CDR3 is made up of 18 amino acids.

This chain links TRBV2 with TRBJ1-5; the match to TRBD1 covers 7 bases. Trimming removed 6 bases from V and 5 bases from J; junction bases left unmatched: 7. Germline assignment: CDR1 SNHLY and CDR2 FYNNEI. The CDR3 loop spans 14 amino acids. The CDR3 DNA reads as TGTGCCAGCAGCAGACAGGGAGAGGATCAGCCCCAGCATTTT. This sequence encodes CASSRQGEDQPQHF.

The chain employs TRBV18 and TRBJ1-2; unclear D gene. V was cut by 4 bases and J by 0 bases, with 9 bases left in between. Germline-derived CDR1 and CDR2 are KGHSH and LQKENI. This CDR3 has 14 residues. CDR3 nucleotides: TGTGCCAGCTCACGGTCACAGCCTAACTATGGCTACACCTTC. Translating gives CASSRSQPNYGYTF. Full variable domain (outside the CDR3, taken from reference TRBV18 and TRBJ1-2): NAGVMQNPRHLVRRRGQEARLRCSPMKGHSHVYWYRQLPEEGLKFMVYLQKENIIDESGMPKERFSAEFPKEGPSILRIQQVVRGDSAAYFCASSRSQPNYGYTFGSGTRLTVV.

The gene calls are TRBV19 and TRBJ2-1; possibly TRBD2 for D (6 bases). CDR3 length: 13 residues. Germline-derived CDR1 and CDR2 are LNHDA and SQIVND (reference sequence). The ends were cut back, 1 base at V and 6 bases at J, with 7 bases in the middle. The CDR3 nucleotides read TGTGCCAGTAGTATAGGGGGGGTCAATGAGCAGTTCTTC. Amino acid sequence: CASSIGGVNEQFF.

The DNA of the CDR3 is TGTGCCAGCAGCCCGGGGGAGGGGCCTTATCGGTTCTTC. Protein product: CASSPGEGPYRFF. The genes are TRBV28 and TRBJ2-1, with 7 bases identical to TRBD2. The CDR3 length is 13 residues. CDR1 and CDR2 from the germline V gene are MDHEN and SYDVKM. The V segment lost 6 bases and the J segment 15 bases; nucleotides outside the gene matches: 14.

This rearrangement joins TRBV5-4 to TRBJ2-7; 10 nucleotides line up with TRBD1. CDR3 size: 14 residues. The germline V gene encodes CDR1 SGHNT and CDR2 YYREEE (reference sequence). V lost 3 bases to trimming and J lost 6 bases; unmatched junction nucleotides: 6. The CDR3 loop is CASSWGTGASEQYF. CDR3 coding DNA: TGTGCCAGCAGCTGGGGGACAGGGGCCAGCGAGCAGTACTTC.

V usage is TRBV7-6 and J usage is TRBJ2-6, with D possibly being TRBD1 (6 bases). The CDR3 length is 16 residues. The V gene's germline CDR1 is SGHVS and CDR2 FNYEAQ. V dropped 5 bases and J dropped 0 bases, with 11 bases sitting between them. The CDR3 sequence: CASSPLDSSGANVLTF. CDR3 DNA sequence: TGTGCCAGCAGCCCCCTGGACAGCTCTGGGGCCAACGTCCTGACTTTC. The full variable domain, its missing parts supplied by reference TRBV7-6 and TRBJ2-6, is GAGVSQSPRYKVTKRGQDVALRCDPISGHVSLYWYRQALGQGPEFLTYFNYEAQQDKSGLPNDRFSAERPEGSISTLTIQRTEQRDSAMYRCASSPLDSSGANVLTFGAGSRLTVL.

This rearrangement joins TRBV28 to TRBJ2-7; 7 bases are shared with TRBD1. CDR3 length equals 14 residues. Germline V gives CDR1 MDHEN, CDR2 SYDVKM. V lost 5 bases to trimming and J lost 0 bases; unmatched junction nucleotides: 4. CDR3 residues: CASSPTGNSYEQYF. CDR3 nucleotides: TGTGCCAGCAGTCCGACAGGGAACTCCTACGAGCAGTACTTC.

V and J are TRBV29-1 and TRBJ2-5; TRBD1 aligns across 9 bases. This CDR3 contains 14 residues. CDR1 SQVTM and CDR2 ANQGSEA come from the germline V gene. V lost 8 bases to trimming and J lost 4 bases; unmatched junction nucleotides: 11. In nucleotides, the CDR3 is TGCAGCTCTCGGGACAGGGAAGAAGGAGAGACCCAGTACTTC. Residues: CSSRDREEGETQYF.

This chain connects TRBV27 to TRBJ2-5; 7 bases are shared with TRBD1. The CDR3 loop spans 15 amino acids. V was pared by 0 bases and J by 10 bases, with 11 bases of the junction left unmatched. The germline CDR1 and CDR2 sequences are MNHEY and SMNVEV (reference sequence). CDR3 protein: CASSLSIGQAIVQYF. CDR3 sequence (DNA): TGTGCCAGCAGTTTATCGATAGGACAGGCCATAGTCCAGTACTTC.

This sequence joins TRBV5-1 and TRBJ2-7, with 7 bases aligning to TRBD1. Germline assignment: CDR1 SGHRS and CDR2 YFSETQ. The CDR3 has 13 residues. The ends lost 4 bases at V and 3 bases at J; junction bases unmatched: 4. The CDR3 spells CASSPDRDYEQYF. CDR3 coding DNA: TGCGCCAGCAGCCCCGACAGGGACTACGAGCAGTACTTC.

The J gene is TRBJ2-7, the V gene TRBV4-1, with 9 nucleotides matching TRBD1. The CDR3 contains 16 residues. CDR1 is MGHRA and CDR2 is YSYEKL in the germline V gene. Trimming at V came to 1 base and at J to 4 bases, leaving 8 bases not matched to a gene. The CDR3 region has the DNA TGCGCCAGCAGCCAAGCTTGGGACAGGGAACCATACGAGCAGTACTTC. Translating gives CASSQAWDREPYEQYF.